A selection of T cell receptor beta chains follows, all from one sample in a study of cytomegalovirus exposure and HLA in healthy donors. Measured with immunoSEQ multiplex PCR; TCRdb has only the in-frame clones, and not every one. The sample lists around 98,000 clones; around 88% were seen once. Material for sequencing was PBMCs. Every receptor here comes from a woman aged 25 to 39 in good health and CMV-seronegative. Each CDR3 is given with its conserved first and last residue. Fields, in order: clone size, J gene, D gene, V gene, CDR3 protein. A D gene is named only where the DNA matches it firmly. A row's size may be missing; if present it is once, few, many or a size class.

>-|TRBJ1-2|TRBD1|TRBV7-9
CASSLGGQGANYGYTF
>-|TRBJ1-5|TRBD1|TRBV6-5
CASSRTGIENQPQHF
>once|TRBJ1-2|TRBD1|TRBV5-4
CASSLSTGLNYGYTF
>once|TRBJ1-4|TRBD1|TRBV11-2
CASSPGQGSEKLFF
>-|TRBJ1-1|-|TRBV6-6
CATSNVGGNTEAFF
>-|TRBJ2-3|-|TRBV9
CASSVGEYTDTQYF
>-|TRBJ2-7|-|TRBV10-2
CASSEGSSSYEQYF
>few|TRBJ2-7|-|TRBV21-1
CASSKDTYEQYF
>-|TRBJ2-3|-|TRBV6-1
CASRDITDTQYF
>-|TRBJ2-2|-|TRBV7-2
CASSLVSVNTGELFF
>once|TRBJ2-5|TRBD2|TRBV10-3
CAIRSGTSKETQYF
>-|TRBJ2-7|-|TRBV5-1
CASSLVPGRPPREQYF
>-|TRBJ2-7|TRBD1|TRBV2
CASTRDRGGEQYF
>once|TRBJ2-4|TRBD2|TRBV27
CASSLSASGMAKNIQYF
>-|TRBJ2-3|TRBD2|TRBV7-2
CASSLIRSGGPPSTDTQYF
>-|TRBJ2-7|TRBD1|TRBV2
CASERGQGRNEQYF
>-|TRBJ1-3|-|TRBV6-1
CASTPGSTVNTIYF
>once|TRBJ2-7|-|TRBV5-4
CASTPRESHEQYF
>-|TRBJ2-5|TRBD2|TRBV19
CATGTIQETQYF
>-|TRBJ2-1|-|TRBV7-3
CASSQVTGRGYNEQFF
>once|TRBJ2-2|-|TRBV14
CASSQIAGHTGELFF
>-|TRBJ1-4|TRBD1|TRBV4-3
CASSLMDRATNEKLFF
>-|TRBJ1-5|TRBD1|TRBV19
CASSFLGQGDQPQHF
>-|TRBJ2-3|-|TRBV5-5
CASSYLSGGSTDTQYF
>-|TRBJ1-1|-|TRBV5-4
CASSRTDLAQAFF
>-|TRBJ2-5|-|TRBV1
CTSSQWVAPGLEIIQYF
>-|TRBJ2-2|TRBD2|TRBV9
CASSVGLAGANTGELFF
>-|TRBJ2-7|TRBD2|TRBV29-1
CSVAPLAGVQEQYF
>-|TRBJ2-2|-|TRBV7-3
CASSRDRYTGELFF
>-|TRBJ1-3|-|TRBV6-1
CASSEEGYAIYF
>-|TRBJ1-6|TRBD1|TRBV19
CASRPGTVPSSYNSPLHF
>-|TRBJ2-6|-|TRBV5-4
CASSLQGTGANVLTF
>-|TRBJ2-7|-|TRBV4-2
CASSQVGGRSPYEQYF
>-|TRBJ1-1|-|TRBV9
CASSVILERLTLNTEAFF
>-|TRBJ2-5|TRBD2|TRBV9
CASSVAPQAGERKTQYF
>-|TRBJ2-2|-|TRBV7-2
CASSLRTVYTGELFF
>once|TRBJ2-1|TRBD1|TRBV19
CASSRDSYNEQFF
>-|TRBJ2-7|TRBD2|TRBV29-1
CSVEGGIVRNEQYF
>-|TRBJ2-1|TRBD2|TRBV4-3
CASSQELAGGPNEQFF
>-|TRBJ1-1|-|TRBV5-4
CASSWEPLNTEAFF
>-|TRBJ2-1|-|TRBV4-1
CASSQEGRGSYNEQFF
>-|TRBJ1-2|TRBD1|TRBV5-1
CASSPSGTGTYGYTF
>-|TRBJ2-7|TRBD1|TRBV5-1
CASSWDSSYEQYF
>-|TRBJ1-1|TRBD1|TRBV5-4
CASSAAQGTNTEAFF
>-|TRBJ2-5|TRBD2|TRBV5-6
CASSRGLAGDRQETQYF
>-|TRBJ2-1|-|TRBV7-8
CASSGRNEQFF
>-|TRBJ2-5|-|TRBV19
CASSSAKSGSSETQYF
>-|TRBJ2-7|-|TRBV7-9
CASSPFTGSYYEQYF
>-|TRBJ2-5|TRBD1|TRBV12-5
CASLWDRQETQYF
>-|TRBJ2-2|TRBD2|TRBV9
CASSARGGITGELFF
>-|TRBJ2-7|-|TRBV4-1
CASSQDQAGYSYEQYF
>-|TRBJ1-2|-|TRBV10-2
CASSESPLAATYGYTF
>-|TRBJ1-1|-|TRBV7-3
CASSLRGVYTEAFF
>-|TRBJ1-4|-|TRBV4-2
CASSQQAREKLFF
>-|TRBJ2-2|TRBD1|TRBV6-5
CASSLQGWGTGELFF